This is a list of T cell receptor beta chains from one sample in a study of blood T cell repertoires in COVID-19. Some clones are missing from TCRdb's copy, which holds only in-frame ones; the method was immunoSEQ multiplex PCR. The sample has 150,000 to 170,000 clones, around 80% seen once. Sequencing was performed on PBMCs or T cells enriched from blood (not recorded which). The source of these receptors is a man aged 50-60 years who had recovered from COVID-19. CDR3s include the opening cysteine and the closing phenylalanine or tryptophan. D genes are given only for firm matches. Size is omitted from some rows. Given values are once, few, many or a class for expanded clones.

d_gene: NA
v_gene: TRBV5-1
j_gene: TRBJ2-5
abundance: NA
CDR3aa: CASSLAGQGQETQYF
CDR3nt: TGCGCCAGCAGCTTGGCCGGGCAGGGGCAAGAGACCCAGTACTTC

d_gene: TRBD2
v_gene: TRBV11-2
j_gene: TRBJ2-1
abundance: NA
CDR3aa: CASSSHGGGVPYNEQFF
CDR3nt: TGTGCCAGCAGCTCCCACGGGGGAGGGGTCCCGTACAATGAGCAGTTCTTC

d_gene: NA
v_gene: TRBV30
j_gene: TRBJ1-1
abundance: once
CDR3aa: CAWSQGMNTEAFF
CDR3nt: TGTGCCTGGAGTCAGGGCATGAACACTGAAGCTTTCTTT

d_gene: NA
v_gene: TRBV19
j_gene: TRBJ1-5
abundance: NA
CDR3aa: CASTGREAPQPQHF
CDR3nt: TGTGCCAGTACGGGCAGGGAAGCGCCTCAGCCCCAGCATTTT

d_gene: NA
v_gene: TRBV5-5
j_gene: TRBJ1-5
abundance: few
CDR3aa: CASSLTGVESNQPQHF
CDR3nt: TGTGCCAGCAGCTTGACGGGGGTAGAAAGCAATCAGCCCCAGCATTTT

d_gene: NA
v_gene: TRBV15
j_gene: TRBJ1-1
abundance: NA
CDR3aa: CATSTQGNTEAFF
CDR3nt: TGTGCCACCAGCACACAGGGTAACACTGAAGCTTTCTTT

d_gene: NA
v_gene: TRBV5-1
j_gene: TRBJ2-3
abundance: NA
CDR3aa: CASSLAEVLGTDTQYF
CDR3nt: TGCGCCAGCAGCTTGGCCGAGGTCTTAGGCACAGATACGCAGTATTTT

d_gene: TRBD2
v_gene: TRBV7-2
j_gene: TRBJ2-1
abundance: NA
CDR3aa: CASSTTSGGANEQFF
CDR3nt: TGTGCCAGCAGCACCACTAGCGGGGGGGCCAATGAGCAGTTCTTC

d_gene: TRBD1
v_gene: TRBV19
j_gene: TRBJ2-7
abundance: NA
CDR3aa: CASGTGRGEQYF
CDR3nt: TGTGCCAGTGGGACAGGCCGTGGTGAGCAGTACTTC

d_gene: NA
v_gene: TRBV19
j_gene: TRBJ1-3
abundance: NA
CDR3aa: CASSIRGGPGNTIYF
CDR3nt: TGTGCCAGTAGTATTCGCGGGGGTCCTGGAAACACCATATATTTT

d_gene: NA
v_gene: TRBV4-1
j_gene: TRBJ2-1
abundance: NA
CDR3aa: CASSQDGQFYNEQFF
CDR3nt: TGCGCCAGCAGCCAAGACGGACAGTTCTACAATGAGCAGTTCTTC

d_gene: TRBD1
v_gene: TRBV18
j_gene: TRBJ1-5
abundance: NA
CDR3aa: CASSPGTGVGNQPQHF
CDR3nt: TGTGCCAGCTCACCCGGGACAGGGGTTGGCAATCAGCCCCAGCATTTT

d_gene: NA
v_gene: TRBV12-5
j_gene: TRBJ1-4
abundance: NA
CDR3aa: CASGLTQGIPATNEKLFF
CDR3nt: TGTGCTAGTGGTTTGACACAGGGAATCCCTGCAACTAATGAAAAACTGTTTTTT

d_gene: TRBD2
v_gene: TRBV4-2
j_gene: TRBJ2-6
abundance: NA
CDR3aa: CASSQERGSSGANVLTF
CDR3nt: TGTGCCAGCAGCCAAGAGCGGGGGTCCTCTGGGGCCAACGTCCTGACTTTC

d_gene: NA
v_gene: TRBV21-1
j_gene: TRBJ2-5
abundance: NA
CDR3aa: CATGFQRRETQYF
CDR3nt: TGTGCCACAGGATTTCAGCGGCGAGAGACCCAGTACTTC

d_gene: NA
v_gene: TRBV19
j_gene: TRBJ2-5
abundance: NA
CDR3aa: CASRMQGSQETQYF
CDR3nt: TGTGCCAGTAGGATGCAGGGATCTCAAGAGACCCAGTACTTC